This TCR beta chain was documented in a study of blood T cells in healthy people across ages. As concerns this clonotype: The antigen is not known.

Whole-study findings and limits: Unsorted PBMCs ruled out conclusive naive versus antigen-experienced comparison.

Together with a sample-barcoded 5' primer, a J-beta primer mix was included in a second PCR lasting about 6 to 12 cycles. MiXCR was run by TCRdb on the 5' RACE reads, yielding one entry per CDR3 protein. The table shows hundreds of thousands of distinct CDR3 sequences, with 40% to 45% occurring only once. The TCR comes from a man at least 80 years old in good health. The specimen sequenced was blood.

The CDR3 sequence is CASSGSGLVGETQYF. The CDR3 DNA follows: TGTGCCAGCAGTGGATCGGGACTAGTAGGAGAGACCCAGTACTTC. This sequence joins TRBV6-1 and TRBJ2-5, with 8 bases lining up with TRBD2. CDR1 MNHNS and CDR2 SASEGT come from the germline V gene. The CDR3 length is 15 residues. The trim removed 4 bases at V and 4 bases at J, leaving 8 bases unmatched.